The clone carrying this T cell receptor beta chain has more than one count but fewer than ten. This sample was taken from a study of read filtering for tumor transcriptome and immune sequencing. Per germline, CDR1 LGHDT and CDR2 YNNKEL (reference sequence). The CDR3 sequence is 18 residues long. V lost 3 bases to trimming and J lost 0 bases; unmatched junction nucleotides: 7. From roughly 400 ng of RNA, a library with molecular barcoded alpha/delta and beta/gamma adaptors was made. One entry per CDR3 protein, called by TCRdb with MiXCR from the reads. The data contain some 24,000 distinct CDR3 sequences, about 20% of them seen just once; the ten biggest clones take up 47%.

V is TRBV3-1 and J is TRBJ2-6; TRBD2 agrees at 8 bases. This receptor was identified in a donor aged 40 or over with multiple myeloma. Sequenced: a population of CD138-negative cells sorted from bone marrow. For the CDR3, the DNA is TGTGCCAGCAGCCAGGGGTTAGCGGGGAGCTCTGGGGCCAACGTCCTGACTTTC. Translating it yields CASSQGLAGSSGANVLTF.